A single sample gave rise to the 28 T cell receptor beta chains below, sequenced in a study of blood T cells in healthy people across ages. Alongside a J-beta primer mix, a sample-barcoded 5' primer served in a second PCR lasting about 7 to 12 cycles. TCRdb independently ran MiXCR on the 5' RACE reads; one entry per CDR3 protein. The sample lists 1.2 million to 1.5 million distinct CDR3 sequences, 59% occurring once. Specimen: blood. These TCRs come from a man younger than 35 in good health.

This chain links TRBV6-1 with TRBJ2-7; D is unresolved. Germline V gives CDR1 MNHNS, CDR2 SASEGT. V dropped 3 bases and J dropped 7 bases, with 31 bases sitting between them. The CDR3 extends over 19 amino acids. For the CDR3, the DNA is TGTGCCAGCAGTGAGCGCCAGGTGACCATAACTTCGAACTACAATGAGCAGTACTTC. It yields the protein CASSERQVTITSNYNEQYF.

This sequence joins TRBV27 and TRBJ2-1; D possibly matches TRBD1 or TRBD2 (5 bases each). The CDR3 is 15 amino acids. CDR1 is MNHEY and CDR2 is SMNVEV in the germline V gene (reference sequence). Trimming took off 1 base at V and 4 bases at J, with 11 bases between the two ends. CDR3 coding DNA: TGTGCCAGCAGTTTATTTCGGGACCTATACAATGAGCAGTTCTTC. This encodes CASSLFRDLYNEQFF.

The chain recombines TRBV11-2 with TRBJ2-2; D might be TRBD2 (6 bases). Trimming removed 5 bases from V and 0 bases from J, with 13 bases in between. Germline V gives CDR1 SGHAT, CDR2 FQNNGV. CDR3 length: 16 amino acids. CDR3 amino acids: CASSLTSPSNTGELFF. CDR3 coding DNA: TGTGCCAGCAGCCTAACTAGCCCATCGAACACCGGGGAGCTGTTTTTT.

The chain recombines TRBV3-1 with TRBJ2-2, with D uncertain. Deletions cut 0 bases from V and 6 bases from J, with 8 bases between. The CDR3 runs to 14 residues. The germline V gene has CDR1 LGHDT and CDR2 YNNKEL (reference sequence). The CDR3: CASSQDAWPGELFF. In DNA form, the CDR3 reads TGTGCCAGCAGCCAAGATGCGTGGCCCGGGGAGCTGTTTTTT.

The chain couples TRBV6-5 to TRBJ2-3, with D tentatively TRBD2 (5 bases). CDR3 size: 14 residues. Germline CDR1 and CDR2: MNHEY and SVGAGI. The germline V and J ends were trimmed by 1 base and 4 bases, with 9 bases remaining between them. The chain's CDR3 is CASSYFGDSDTQYF. CDR3 nucleotides: TGTGCCAGCAGTTACTTCGGGGATTCAGATACGCAGTATTTT.

The genes are TRBV6-2 or TRBV6-3 and TRBJ2-1, with TRBD2 identical over 11 bases. The V gene's germline CDR1 is MNHEY and CDR2 SVGEGT. The CDR3 is 15 amino acids. The V segment lost 5 bases and the J segment 6 bases; nucleotides outside the gene matches: 6. DNA of the CDR3: TGTGCCAGCAGTGACCTAGCGGGGGGTTTCAATGAGCAGTTCTTC. Encoded protein: CASSDLAGGFNEQFF.

V gene TRBV19 combines with J gene TRBJ2-4, with 8 positions matching TRBD1. The end of the DNA fits TRBJ2-7 better, so the J call may be wrong. The CDR3 is 15 residues long. Germline V CDR1 and CDR2: LNHDA, SQIVND (reference sequence). The CDR3 is CATRDQGASPREQYF. The CDR3 DNA reads as TGTGCCACACGCGACCAGGGGGCCTCTCCTCGCGAGCAGTACTTC.

This clonotype has more than one count but fewer than ten. CDR3 in amino acids: CASSLSGQRHNEQFF. Written as DNA, the CDR3 is TGTGCCAGCAGCCTTTCGGGGCAGCGTCACAATGAGCAGTTCTTC. The chain is built from TRBV6-6 and TRBJ2-1; either TRBD1 or TRBD2 may fit D (5 bases each). The germline V gene encodes CDR1 MNHNY and CDR2 SVGAGI (reference sequence). The CDR3 extends over 15 amino acids. The V and J ends lost 6 bases and 5 bases respectively, with 17 bases between them.

V is TRBV7-2 and J is TRBJ1-2, with D possibly matching TRBD1 (5 bases). Trimming cost V 4 bases and J 4 bases, with 16 bases left between them. Germline V gene sequence: CDR1 SGHTA, CDR2 FQGNSA. This CDR3 region has 15 residues. Here the CDR3 DNA reads TGTGCCAGCAGCTACACTAGCGGGGCCCGCTATGGCTACACCTTC. This codes for CASSYTSGARYGYTF.

The J gene is TRBJ2-7, the V gene TRBV20-1, with D perhaps matching TRBD2 (6 bases). This CDR3 contains 13 residues. Germline values: CDR1 DFQATT, CDR2 SNEGSKA (reference sequence). Trimming removed 1 base at V and 2 bases at J, with 9 bases between. The CDR3 DNA is TGCAGTGCTAGAGGGGAGGTGACCTACGAGCAGTACTTC. Translation: CSARGEVTYEQYF.

The chain combines TRBV7-9 with TRBJ1-5, with unresolved D. V was pared by 3 bases and J by 0 bases, with 6 bases between. The germline V gene has CDR1 SEHNR and CDR2 FQNEAQ (reference sequence). This CDR3 contains 14 residues. The CDR3 is CASSFQYSNQPQHF. CDR3 sequence (DNA): TGTGCCAGCAGCTTTCAATATAGCAATCAGCCCCAGCATTTT.

CDR3: CASSLARLAEAFF. The CDR3 coding sequence is TGTGCCAGCAGCTTAGCTCGGTTGGCTGAAGCTTTCTTT. J is TRBJ1-1 and V is TRBV4-2; D ambiguous. Germline V lookup: CDR1 LGHNA, CDR2 YNFKEQ. This CDR3 spans 13 amino acids. V was trimmed by 5 bases and J by 6 bases, leaving 13 bases between them.

The chain employs TRBV15 and TRBJ1-2; D not resolved. CDR3 size: 14 residues. Trimming stripped 0 bases from V and 9 bases from J, with 14 bases between. The germline V gene has CDR1 LNHNV and CDR2 YYDKDF (reference sequence). Here the CDR3 DNA reads TGTGCCACCAGCAGAGATCGGGAGTGGCGGAGCTACACCTTC. Protein sequence: CATSRDREWRSYTF.

The chain recombines TRBV6-5 with TRBJ1-2; D unresolved. The length of the CDR3 is 14 residues. Germline V gene data show CDR1 as MNHEY and CDR2 as SVGAGI. V gave up 7 bases and J gave up 0 bases, with 12 bases separating them. The DNA for the CDR3 is TGTGCCAGCACCCCACGGGGAGCTAACTATGGCTACACCTTC. Amino acids: CASTPRGANYGYTF.

V usage is TRBV4-3 and J usage is TRBJ2-4, with D tentatively TRBD1 (6 bases). The CDR3 has 15 amino acids. CDR1 and CDR2 from the germline V gene are LGHNA and YSLEER. V was shortened by 0 bases and J by 7 bases, with 13 bases between the two germline ends. DNA of the CDR3: TGCGCCAGCAGCCAAGAACGGGACATTGACAACATTCAGTACTTC. Amino acid sequence: CASSQERDIDNIQYF.

The rearrangement joins TRBV20-1 to TRBJ2-7; the D gene is possibly TRBD2 (6 bases). Germline loops: CDR1 DFQATT, CDR2 SNEGSKA (reference sequence). The CDR3 length is 15 residues. Trimming took off 3 bases at V and 0 bases at J, with 15 bases between the two ends. The CDR3 sequence: CSASGGGGNSYEQYF. DNA for the CDR3: TGCAGTGCTAGCGGGGGAGGCGGGAACTCCTACGAGCAGTACTTC.

About this clonotype: The junction departs from germline at one end; a sequencing error may be responsible. The genes are TRBV5-1 and TRBJ2-7, with a possible D match to TRBD2 (6 bases). The J call could be wrong; TRBJ2-1 is a better fit for the DNA end. The CDR3 covers 16 residues. CDR1 is SGHRS, CDR2 YFSETQ, per germline. DNA for the CDR3: TGCGCCAGCAGTTTGGCGCGACTAGTCGGAAAAAATGAGCAGTTCTTC. Residues: CASSLARLVGKNEQFF.

The CDR3 sequence: CSASAGTSGRGDTQYF. The CDR3 DNA reads TGCAGTGCGTCGGCCGGGACTAGCGGGAGAGGGGATACGCAGTATTTT. The chain recombines TRBV20-1 with TRBJ2-3; 14 bases fit TRBD2. CDR3 length equals 16 residues. J was trimmed by 6 bases and V by 6 bases; bases with no gene match: 11. From germline, CDR1 is DFQATT and CDR2 SNEGSKA (reference sequence).

Written as DNA, the CDR3 is TGTGCCAGCAGCTTTGACAGAAATTCACCCCTCCACTTT. Amino acid sequence: CASSFDRNSPLHF. This chain connects TRBV11-2 to TRBJ1-6, with a weak D call TRBD1 (5 bases). V was pared by 3 bases and J by 7 bases, with 7 bases between. Germline V gene data show CDR1 as SGHAT and CDR2 as FQNNGV. This CDR3 contains 13 residues.

The V call is TRBV11-2, the J call TRBJ2-1; D may be TRBD2 (6 bases). Per germline, CDR1 SGHAT and CDR2 FQNNGV. With 5 bases removed from V and 6 bases from J, the gap between germline ends came to 20 bases. This CDR3 has 16 amino acids. This CDR3 is CASSSLARSGSNEQFF. The CDR3 coding sequence is TGTGCCAGCAGCAGTCTAGCGCGCTCGGGATCCAATGAGCAGTTCTTC.

The genes are TRBV20-1 and TRBJ2-7; D is tentatively TRBD1 or TRBD2 (5 bases each). The CDR3 runs 14 residues. The V and J ends lost 5 bases and 7 bases respectively, with 21 bases between them. The V gene's germline CDR1 is DFQATT and CDR2 SNEGSKA (reference sequence). The CDR3 nucleotides are TGCAGTGCTGTTGATGAGGGGAAGATGGGAGAGCAGTACTTC. It encodes CSAVDEGKMGEQYF.

This clonotype was recorded only once. The V and J genes are TRBV7-9 and TRBJ1-2; perhaps TRBD1 as D (6 bases). The V end lost 7 bases, the J end lost 8 bases, and 23 bases lay between the germline ends. The CDR3 is 15 amino acids. Germline loops: CDR1 SEHNR, CDR2 FQNEAQ (reference sequence). The CDR3 loop reads CASNDLQGGYSGYTF. The CDR3 region has the DNA TGTGCCAGCAACGATTTACAGGGCGGCTATTCCGGCTACACCTTC.

The rearrangement uses TRBV5-1 and TRBJ1-1; 7 bases fit TRBD1. Germline CDR1 SGHRS, CDR2 YFSETQ. Trimming took 4 bases from V and 0 from J; bases not matched to a gene: 15. This CDR3 has 18 residues. This chain's CDR3 is CASSKRTGSITMNTEAFF. The DNA for the CDR3 is TGCGCCAGCAGCAAAAGGACAGGTAGTATAACCATGAACACTGAAGCTTTCTTT. Looking up the rest from reference TRBV5-1 and TRBJ1-1 gives the full variable domain: KAGVTQTPRYLIKTRGQQVTLSCSPISGHRSVSWYQQTPGQGLQFLFEYFSETQRNKGNFPGRFSGRQFSNSRSEMNVSTLELGDSALYLCASSKRTGSITMNTEAFFGQGTRLTVV.

The chain uses TRBV4-1 and TRBJ2-7, with 7 positions matching TRBD2. Germline lookup yields CDR1 MGHRA and CDR2 YSYEKL. The CDR3 is made up of 15 amino acids. V lost 2 bases, J lost 0 bases, and 4 bases stayed unmatched. The CDR3 DNA is TGCGCCAGCAGCCAAAGCGGGGCGGCCTCCTACGAGCAGTACTTC. Its translation: CASSQSGAASYEQYF.

This chain uses TRBV6-6 with TRBJ1-2; a weak D match, TRBD1 (6 bases). Germline V lookup: CDR1 MNHNY, CDR2 SVGAGI (reference sequence). CDR3 length equals 16 residues. Trimming took 6 bases from V and 4 from J, leaving 21 bases between them. CDR3 sequence: CASSSPWSQQGYGYTF. The CDR3 coding sequence is TGTGCCAGCAGCAGCCCTTGGTCTCAACAGGGCTATGGCTACACCTTC.

In this sample, this clonotype turned up once. The CDR3 here is CARGINNSDTQYF. DNA for the CDR3: TGTGCCAGGGGGATTAACAATTCGGATACGCAGTATTTT. This chain joins TRBV6-1 and TRBJ2-3; D unresolved. V was trimmed by 9 bases and J by 6 bases, leaving 16 bases between them. Germline CDR1 reads MNHNS; CDR2 reads SASEGT. This CDR3 contains 13 residues.

V and J are TRBV4-1 and TRBJ2-7, with D perhaps matching TRBD1 (6 bases). V lost 1 base and J lost 0, with 10 bases in between. Germline CDR1 MGHRA, CDR2 YSYEKL. The CDR3 runs 15 residues. The CDR3, as DNA: TGCGCCAGCAGCCAAGCGACAGGCGCCTCCTACGAGCAGTACTTC. Translated, it gives CASSQATGASYEQYF.

The chain couples TRBV27 to TRBJ2-7, with 12 bases lining up with TRBD2. V shed 1 base and J 3 bases; nucleotides not matched to a gene: 4. The CDR3 loop spans 16 amino acids. Per the germline V gene, CDR1 is MNHEY and CDR2 is SMNVEV (reference sequence). CDR3 region: CASSLLTSGGNYEQYF. The CDR3 DNA follows: TGTGCCAGCAGTTTATTGACTAGCGGGGGAAACTACGAGCAGTACTTC.